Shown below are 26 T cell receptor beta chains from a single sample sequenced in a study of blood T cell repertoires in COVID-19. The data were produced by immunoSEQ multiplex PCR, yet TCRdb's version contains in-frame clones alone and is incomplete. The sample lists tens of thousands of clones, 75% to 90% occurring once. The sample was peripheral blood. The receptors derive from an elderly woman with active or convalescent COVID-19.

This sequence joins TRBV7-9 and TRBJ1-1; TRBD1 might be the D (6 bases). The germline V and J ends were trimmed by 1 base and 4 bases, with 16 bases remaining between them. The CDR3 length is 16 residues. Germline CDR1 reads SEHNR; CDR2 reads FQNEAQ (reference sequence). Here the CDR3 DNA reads TGTGCCAGCAGCTTAGGGGGGCACATGTTCGGCACTGAAGCTTTCTTT. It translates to CASSLGGHMFGTEAFF.

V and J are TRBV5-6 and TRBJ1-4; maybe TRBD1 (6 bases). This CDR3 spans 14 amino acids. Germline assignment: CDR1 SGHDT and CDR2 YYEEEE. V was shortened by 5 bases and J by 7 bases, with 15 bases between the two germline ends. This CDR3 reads CASSSTGGGEKLFF. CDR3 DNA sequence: TGTGCCAGCAGTTCGACAGGTGGGGGTGAAAAACTGTTTTTT.

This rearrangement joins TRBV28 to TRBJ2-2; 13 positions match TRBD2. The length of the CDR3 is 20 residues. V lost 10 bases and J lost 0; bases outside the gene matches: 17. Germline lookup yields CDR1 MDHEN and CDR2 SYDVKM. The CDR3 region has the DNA TGTGCCACCGGAGGGACTAGCGGGACCAAAACCCCGGCGAACACCGGGGAGCTGTTTTTT. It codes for CATGGTSGTKTPANTGELFF.

In nucleotides, the CDR3 is TGTGCCAGCAGCGTAGGTAGGGGGACAGGGGTTGCCAATGAGCAGTTCTTC. It codes for CASSVGRGTGVANEQFF. V is TRBV9 and J is TRBJ2-1, with 10 bases fitting TRBD1. CDR1 SGDLS and CDR2 YYNGEE come from the germline V gene. The CDR3 extends over 17 amino acids. The J segment lost 6 bases and the V segment lost 0 bases, leaving 9 bases of the junction unmatched. Using reference TRBV9 and TRBJ2-1 for the parts outside the CDR3, the full variable domain is DSGVTQTPKHLITATGQRVTLRCSPRSGDLSVYWYQQSLDQGLQFLIQYYNGEERAKGNILERFSAQQFPDLHSELNLSSLELGDSALYFCASSVGRGTGVANEQFFGPGTRLTVL.

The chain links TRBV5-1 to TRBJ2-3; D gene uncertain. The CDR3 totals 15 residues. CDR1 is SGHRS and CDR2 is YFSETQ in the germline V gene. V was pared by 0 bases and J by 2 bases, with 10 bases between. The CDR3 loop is CASSLGVANTDTQYF. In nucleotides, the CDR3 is TGCGCCAGCAGCTTGGGAGTAGCAAACACAGATACGCAGTATTTT. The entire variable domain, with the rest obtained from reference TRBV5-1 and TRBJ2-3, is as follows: KAGVTQTPRYLIKTRGQQVTLSCSPISGHRSVSWYQQTPGQGLQFLFEYFSETQRNKGNFPGRFSGRQFSNSRSEMNVSTLELGDSALYLCASSLGVANTDTQYFGPGTRLTVL.

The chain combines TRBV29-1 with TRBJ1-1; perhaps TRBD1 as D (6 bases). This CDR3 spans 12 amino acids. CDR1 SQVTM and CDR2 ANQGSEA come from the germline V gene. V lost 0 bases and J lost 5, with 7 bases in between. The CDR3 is CSVEDGTTEAFF. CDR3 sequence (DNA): TGCAGCGTTGAAGACGGGACAACTGAAGCTTTCTTT.

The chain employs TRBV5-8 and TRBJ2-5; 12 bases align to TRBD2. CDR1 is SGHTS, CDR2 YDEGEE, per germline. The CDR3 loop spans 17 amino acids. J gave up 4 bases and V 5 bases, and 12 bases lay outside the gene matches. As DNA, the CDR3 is TGTGCCAGCAGTTTCGCGGCTAGCGGGGGGGCCCGAGAGACCCAGTACTTC. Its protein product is CASSFAASGGARETQYF. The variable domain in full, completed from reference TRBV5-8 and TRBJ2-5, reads EAGVTQSPTHLIKTRGQQATLRCSPISGHTSVYWYQQALGLGLQFLLWYDEGEERNRGNFPPRFSGRQFPNYSSELNVNALELEDSALYLCASSFAASGGARETQYFGPGTRLLVL.

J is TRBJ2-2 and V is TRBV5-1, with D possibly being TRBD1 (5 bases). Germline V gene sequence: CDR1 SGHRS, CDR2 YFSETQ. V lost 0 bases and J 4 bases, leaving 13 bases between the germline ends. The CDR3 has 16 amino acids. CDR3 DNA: TGCGCCAGCAGCTTGGACAGCCCAAGGGGCACCGGGGAGCTGTTTTTT. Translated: CASSLDSPRGTGELFF.

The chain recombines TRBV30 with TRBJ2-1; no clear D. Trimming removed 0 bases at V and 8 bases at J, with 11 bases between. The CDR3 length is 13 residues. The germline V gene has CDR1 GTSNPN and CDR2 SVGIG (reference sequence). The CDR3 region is CAWSVGLRDEQFF. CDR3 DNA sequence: TGTGCCTGGAGTGTCGGTCTCCGCGATGAGCAGTTCTTC.

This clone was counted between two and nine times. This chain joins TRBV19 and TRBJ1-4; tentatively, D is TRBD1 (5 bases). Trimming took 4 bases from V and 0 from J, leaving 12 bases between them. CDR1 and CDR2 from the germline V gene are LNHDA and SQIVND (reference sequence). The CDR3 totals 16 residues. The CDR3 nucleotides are TGTGCCAGTAGTACGACGGGGGACGCAACTAATGAAAAACTGTTTTTT. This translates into CASSTTGDATNEKLFF.

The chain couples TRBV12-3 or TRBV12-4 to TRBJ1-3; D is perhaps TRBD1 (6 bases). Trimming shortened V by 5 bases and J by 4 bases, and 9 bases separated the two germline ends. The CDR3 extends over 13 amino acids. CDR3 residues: CASSTGLGNTIYF. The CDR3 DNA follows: TGTGCCAGCAGTACAGGGTTAGGAAACACCATATATTTT.

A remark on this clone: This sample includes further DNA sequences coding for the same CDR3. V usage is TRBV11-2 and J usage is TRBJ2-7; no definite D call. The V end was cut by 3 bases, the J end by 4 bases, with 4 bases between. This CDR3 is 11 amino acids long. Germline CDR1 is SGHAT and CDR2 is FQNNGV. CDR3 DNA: TGTGCCAGCAGCTTTCAATACGAGCAGTACTTC. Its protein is CASSFQYEQYF.

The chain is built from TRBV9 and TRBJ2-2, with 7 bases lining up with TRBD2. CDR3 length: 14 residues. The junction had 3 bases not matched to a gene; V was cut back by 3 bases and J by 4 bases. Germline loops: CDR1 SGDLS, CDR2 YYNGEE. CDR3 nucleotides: TGTGCCAGCAGCGGACTAGCCCTCACCGGGGAGCTGTTTTTT. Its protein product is CASSGLALTGELFF.

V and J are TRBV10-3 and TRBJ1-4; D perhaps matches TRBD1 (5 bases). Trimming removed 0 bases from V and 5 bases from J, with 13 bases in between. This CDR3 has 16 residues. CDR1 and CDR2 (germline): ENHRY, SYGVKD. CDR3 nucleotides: TGTGCCATCAGTGAGTCGAAGGTAGGGGCGAATGAAAAACTGTTTTTT. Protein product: CAISESKVGANEKLFF.

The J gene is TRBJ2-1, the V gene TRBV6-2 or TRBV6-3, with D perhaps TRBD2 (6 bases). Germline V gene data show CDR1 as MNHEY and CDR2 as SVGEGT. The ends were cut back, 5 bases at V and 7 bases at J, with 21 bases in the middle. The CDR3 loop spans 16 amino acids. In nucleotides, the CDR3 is TGTGCCAGCAGTCCCTTACGGTGGACTACCCTGAATGAGCAGTTCTTC. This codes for CASSPLRWTTLNEQFF.

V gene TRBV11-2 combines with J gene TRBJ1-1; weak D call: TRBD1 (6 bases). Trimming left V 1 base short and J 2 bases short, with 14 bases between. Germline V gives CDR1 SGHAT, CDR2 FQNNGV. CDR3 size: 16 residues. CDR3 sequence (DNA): TGTGCCAGCAGCTTAGCAGTCAGGGGCGATAACACTGAAGCTTTCTTT. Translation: CASSLAVRGDNTEAFF.

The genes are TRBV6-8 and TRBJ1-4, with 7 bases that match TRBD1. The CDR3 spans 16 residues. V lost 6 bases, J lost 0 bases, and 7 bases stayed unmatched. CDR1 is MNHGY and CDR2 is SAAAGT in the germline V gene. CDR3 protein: CASSRGQEPTNEKLFF. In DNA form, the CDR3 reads TGTGCCAGCAGCCGAGGACAGGAGCCAACTAATGAAAAACTGTTTTTT.

The chain's CDR3 is CATTRWTENTGELFF. DNA for the CDR3: TGTGCCACCACCCGGTGGACAGAGAACACCGGGGAGCTGTTTTTT. The V call is TRBV24-1, the J call TRBJ2-2, with D possibly being TRBD1 (6 bases). Germline V gives CDR1 KGHDR, CDR2 SFDVKD. V lost 8 bases, J lost 1 base, and 13 bases lay in between. The CDR3 extends over 15 amino acids.

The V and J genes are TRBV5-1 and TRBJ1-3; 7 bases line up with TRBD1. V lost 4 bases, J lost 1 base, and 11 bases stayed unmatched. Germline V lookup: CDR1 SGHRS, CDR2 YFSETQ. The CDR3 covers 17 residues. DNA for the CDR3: TGCGCCAGCAGCATGACGACAGGGAAGCTATCTGGAAACACCATATATTTT. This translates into CASSMTTGKLSGNTIYF.

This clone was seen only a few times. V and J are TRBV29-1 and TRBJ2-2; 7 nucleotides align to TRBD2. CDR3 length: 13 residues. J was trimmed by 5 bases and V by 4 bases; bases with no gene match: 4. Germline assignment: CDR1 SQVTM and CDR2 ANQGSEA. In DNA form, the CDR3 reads TGCAGCGTTGCGTGGGGGGGTACCGGGGAGCTGTTTTTT. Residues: CSVAWGGTGELFF.

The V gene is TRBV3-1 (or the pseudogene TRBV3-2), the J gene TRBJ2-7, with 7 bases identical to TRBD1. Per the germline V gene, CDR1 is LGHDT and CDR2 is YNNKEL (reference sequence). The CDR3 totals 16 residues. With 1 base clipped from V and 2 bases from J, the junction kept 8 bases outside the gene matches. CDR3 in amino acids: CASSQGFTGQTYEQYF. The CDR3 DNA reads TGTGCCAGCAGCCAAGGTTTTACGGGACAGACCTACGAGCAGTACTTC.

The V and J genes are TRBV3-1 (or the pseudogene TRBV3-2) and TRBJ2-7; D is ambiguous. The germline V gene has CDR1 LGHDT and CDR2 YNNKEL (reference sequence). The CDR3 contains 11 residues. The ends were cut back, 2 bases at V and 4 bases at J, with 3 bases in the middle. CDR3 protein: CASSQLYEQYF. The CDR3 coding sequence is TGTGCCAGCAGCCAACTTTACGAGCAGTACTTC.

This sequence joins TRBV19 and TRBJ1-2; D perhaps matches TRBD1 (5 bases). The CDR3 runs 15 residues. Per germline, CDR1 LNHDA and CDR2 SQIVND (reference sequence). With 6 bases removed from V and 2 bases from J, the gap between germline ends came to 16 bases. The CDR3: CASRLSGGSNYGYTF. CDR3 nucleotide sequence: TGTGCCAGTAGATTGTCCGGGGGGTCGAACTATGGCTACACCTTC.

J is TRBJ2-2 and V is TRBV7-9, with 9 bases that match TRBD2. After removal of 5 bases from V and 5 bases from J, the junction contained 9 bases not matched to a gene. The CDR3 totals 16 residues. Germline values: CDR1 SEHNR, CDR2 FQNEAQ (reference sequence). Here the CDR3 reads CASSPPSGIVTGELFF. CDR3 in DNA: TGTGCCAGCAGCCCTCCTAGCGGGATAGTGACCGGGGAGCTGTTTTTT.

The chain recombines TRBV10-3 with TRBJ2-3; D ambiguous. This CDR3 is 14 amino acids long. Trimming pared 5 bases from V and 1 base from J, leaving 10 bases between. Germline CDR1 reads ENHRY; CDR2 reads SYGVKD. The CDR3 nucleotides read TGTGCCATCAGTCCTCCTACCCGCACAGATACGCAGTATTTT. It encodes CAISPPTRTDTQYF.

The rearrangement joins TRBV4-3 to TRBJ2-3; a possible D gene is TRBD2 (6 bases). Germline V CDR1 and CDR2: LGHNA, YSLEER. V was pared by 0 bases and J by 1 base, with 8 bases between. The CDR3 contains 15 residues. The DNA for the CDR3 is TGCGCCAGCAGCCAAGATTGGGGGGGCACAGATACGCAGTATTTT. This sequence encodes CASSQDWGGTDTQYF.